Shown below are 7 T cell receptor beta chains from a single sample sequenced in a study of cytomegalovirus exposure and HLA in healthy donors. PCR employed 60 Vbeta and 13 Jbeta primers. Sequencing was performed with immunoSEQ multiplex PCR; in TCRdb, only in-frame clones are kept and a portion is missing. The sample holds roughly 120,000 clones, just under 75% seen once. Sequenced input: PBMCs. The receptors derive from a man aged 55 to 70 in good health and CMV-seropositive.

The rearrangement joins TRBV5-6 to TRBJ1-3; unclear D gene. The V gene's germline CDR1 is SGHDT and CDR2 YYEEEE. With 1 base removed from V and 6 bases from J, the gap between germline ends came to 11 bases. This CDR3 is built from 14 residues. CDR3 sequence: CASSLSGEKNTIYF. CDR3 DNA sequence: TGTGCCAGCAGCTTGTCGGGAGAGAAAAACACCATATATTTT.

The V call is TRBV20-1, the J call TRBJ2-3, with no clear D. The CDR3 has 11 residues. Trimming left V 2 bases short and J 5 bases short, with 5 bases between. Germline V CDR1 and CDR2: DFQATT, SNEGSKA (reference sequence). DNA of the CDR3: TGCAGTGCTAGACTGTTAGATACGCAGTATTTT. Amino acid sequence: CSARLLDTQYF.

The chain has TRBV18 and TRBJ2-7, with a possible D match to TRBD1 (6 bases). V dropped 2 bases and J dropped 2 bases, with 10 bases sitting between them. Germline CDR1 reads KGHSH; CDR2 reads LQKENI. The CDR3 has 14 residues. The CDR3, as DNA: TGTGCCAGCTCACCAAACAGGGCAACCTACGAGCAGTACTTC. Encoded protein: CASSPNRATYEQYF.

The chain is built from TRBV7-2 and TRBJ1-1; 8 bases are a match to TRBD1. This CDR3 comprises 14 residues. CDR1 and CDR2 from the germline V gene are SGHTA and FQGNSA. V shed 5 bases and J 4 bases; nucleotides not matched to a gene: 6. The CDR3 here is CASSLQGAGTEAFF. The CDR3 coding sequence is TGTGCCAGCAGCCTTCAGGGGGCAGGCACTGAAGCTTTCTTT.

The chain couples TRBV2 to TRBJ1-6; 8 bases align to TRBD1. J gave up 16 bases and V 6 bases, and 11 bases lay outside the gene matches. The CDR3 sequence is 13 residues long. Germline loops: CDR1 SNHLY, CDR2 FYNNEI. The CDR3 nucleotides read TGTGCCAGCAGCGCGACAGGGGAAGGTAATCTCCACTTT. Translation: CASSATGEGNLHF.

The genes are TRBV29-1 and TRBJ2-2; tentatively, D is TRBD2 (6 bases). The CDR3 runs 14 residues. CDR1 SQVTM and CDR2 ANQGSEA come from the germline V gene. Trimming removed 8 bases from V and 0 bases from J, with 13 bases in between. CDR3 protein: CSSAGRPNTGELFF. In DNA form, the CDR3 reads TGCAGCAGTGCAGGGAGGCCGAACACCGGGGAGCTGTTTTTT.

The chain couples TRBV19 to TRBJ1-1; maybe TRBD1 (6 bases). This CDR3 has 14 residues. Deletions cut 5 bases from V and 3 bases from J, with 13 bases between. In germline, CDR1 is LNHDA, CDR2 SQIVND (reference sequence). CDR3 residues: CASSPQTGHTEAFF. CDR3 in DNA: TGTGCCAGTAGTCCCCAGACAGGACACACTGAAGCTTTCTTT.